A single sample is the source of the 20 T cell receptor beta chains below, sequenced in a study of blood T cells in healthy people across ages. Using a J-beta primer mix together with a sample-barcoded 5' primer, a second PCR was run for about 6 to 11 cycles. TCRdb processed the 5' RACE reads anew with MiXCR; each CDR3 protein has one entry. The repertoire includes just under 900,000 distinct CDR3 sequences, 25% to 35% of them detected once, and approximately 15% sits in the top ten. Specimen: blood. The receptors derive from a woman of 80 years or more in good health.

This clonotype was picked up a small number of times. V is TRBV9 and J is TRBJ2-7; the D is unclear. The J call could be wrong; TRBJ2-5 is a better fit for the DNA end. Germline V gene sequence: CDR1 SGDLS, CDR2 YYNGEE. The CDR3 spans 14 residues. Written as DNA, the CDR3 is TGTGCCAGCAGCGTAGCTATACATCCCGAGACCCAGTACTTC. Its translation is CASSVAIHPETQYF.

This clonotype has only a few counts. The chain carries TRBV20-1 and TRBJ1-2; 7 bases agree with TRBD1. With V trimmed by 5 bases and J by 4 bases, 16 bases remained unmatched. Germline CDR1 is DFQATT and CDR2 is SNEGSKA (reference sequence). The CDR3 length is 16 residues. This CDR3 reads CSARAGGPGQIYGYTF. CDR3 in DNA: TGCAGTGCTCGGGCCGGGGGACCGGGACAGATCTATGGCTACACCTTC.

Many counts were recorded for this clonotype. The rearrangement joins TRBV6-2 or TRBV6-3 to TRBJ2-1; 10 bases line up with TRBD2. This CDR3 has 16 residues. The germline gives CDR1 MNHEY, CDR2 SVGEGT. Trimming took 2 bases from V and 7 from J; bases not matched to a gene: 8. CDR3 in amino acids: CASSYPASGGGNEQFF. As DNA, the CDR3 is TGTGCCAGCAGTTACCCTGCTAGCGGGGGAGGTAATGAGCAGTTCTTC.

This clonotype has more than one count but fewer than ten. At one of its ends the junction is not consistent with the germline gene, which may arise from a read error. The CDR3 DNA sequence: TGCGCCAGCAGCTTCGCGAACAGTAATGAAAAACGGTTTTTT. Its translation is CASSFANSNEKRFF. The chain combines TRBV5-1 with TRBJ1-4; D is ambiguous. The CDR3 runs to 14 residues. The germline V gene has CDR1 SGHRS and CDR2 YFSETQ.

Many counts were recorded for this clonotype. In DNA, the CDR3 is TGTGCCAGCAGTTACTCGACAGGGCAAAATTTCGGGCAGCCCCAGCATTTT. It encodes CASSYSTGQNFGQPQHF. J is TRBJ1-5 and V is TRBV6-2 or TRBV6-3; 7 nucleotides align to TRBD1. J was trimmed by 7 bases and V by 0 bases; bases with no gene match: 12. Germline-derived CDR1 and CDR2 are MNHEY and SVGEGT. The CDR3 has 17 residues.

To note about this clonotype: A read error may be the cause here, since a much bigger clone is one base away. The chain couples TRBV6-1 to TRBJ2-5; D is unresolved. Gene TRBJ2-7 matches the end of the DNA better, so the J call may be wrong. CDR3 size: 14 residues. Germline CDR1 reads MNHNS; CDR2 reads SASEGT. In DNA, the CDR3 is TGTGCCAGCAGTCCGGAACATGGGCTCTACGAGCAGTACTTC. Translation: CASSPEHGLYEQYF.

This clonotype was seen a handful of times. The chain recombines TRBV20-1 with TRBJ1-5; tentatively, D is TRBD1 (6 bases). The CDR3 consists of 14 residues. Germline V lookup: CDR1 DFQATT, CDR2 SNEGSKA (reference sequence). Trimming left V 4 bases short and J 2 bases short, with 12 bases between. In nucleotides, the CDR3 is TGCAGTGCTACAACAGGGAGGGGCAATCAGCCCCAGCATTTT. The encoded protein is CSATTGRGNQPQHF.

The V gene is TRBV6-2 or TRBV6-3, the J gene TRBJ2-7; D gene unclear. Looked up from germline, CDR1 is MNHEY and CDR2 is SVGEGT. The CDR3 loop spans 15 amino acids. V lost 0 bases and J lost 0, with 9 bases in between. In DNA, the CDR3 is TGTGCCAGCAGTTACTCAGCAGATTCCTCCTACGAGCAGTACTTC. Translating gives CASSYSADSSYEQYF.

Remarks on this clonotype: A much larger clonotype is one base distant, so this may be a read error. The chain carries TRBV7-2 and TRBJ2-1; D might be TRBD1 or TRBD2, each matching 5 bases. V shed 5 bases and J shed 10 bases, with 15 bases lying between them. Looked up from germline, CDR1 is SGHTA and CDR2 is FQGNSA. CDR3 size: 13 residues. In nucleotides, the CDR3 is TGTGCCAGCAGCCCTGGGGACCGCGGGGAGCAGTTCTTC. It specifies CASSPGDRGEQFF.

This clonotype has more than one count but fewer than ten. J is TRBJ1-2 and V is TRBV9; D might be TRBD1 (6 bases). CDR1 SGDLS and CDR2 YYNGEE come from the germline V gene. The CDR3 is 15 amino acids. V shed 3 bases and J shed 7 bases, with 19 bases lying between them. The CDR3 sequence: CASSAQGQGLRGYTF. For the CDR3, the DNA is TGTGCCAGCAGCGCCCAGGGGCAGGGGCTCCGTGGCTACACCTTC.

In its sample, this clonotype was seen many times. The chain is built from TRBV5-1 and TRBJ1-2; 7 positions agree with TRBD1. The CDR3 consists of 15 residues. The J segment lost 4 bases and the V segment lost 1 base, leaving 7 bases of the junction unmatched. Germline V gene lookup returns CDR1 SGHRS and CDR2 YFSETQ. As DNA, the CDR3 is TGCGCCAGCAGCTTGAAAGGGGGCGCAGGCTATGGCTACACCTTC. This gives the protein CASSLKGGAGYGYTF.

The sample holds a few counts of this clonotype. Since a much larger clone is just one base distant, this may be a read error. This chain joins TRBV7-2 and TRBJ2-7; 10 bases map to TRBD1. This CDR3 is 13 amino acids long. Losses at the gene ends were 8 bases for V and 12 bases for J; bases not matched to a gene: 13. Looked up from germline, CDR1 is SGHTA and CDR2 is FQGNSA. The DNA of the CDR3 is TGTGCCAGCGCTAGGACAGGGGGTGAGACCCTGTACTTC. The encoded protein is CASARTGGETLYF.

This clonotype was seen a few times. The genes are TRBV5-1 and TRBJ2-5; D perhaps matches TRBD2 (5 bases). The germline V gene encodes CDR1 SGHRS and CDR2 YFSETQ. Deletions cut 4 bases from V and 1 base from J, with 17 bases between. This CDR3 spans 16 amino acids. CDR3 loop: CASSQAGRAAQETQYF. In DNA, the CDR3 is TGCGCCAGCAGCCAGGCGGGTAGGGCTGCCCAAGAGACCCAGTACTTC.

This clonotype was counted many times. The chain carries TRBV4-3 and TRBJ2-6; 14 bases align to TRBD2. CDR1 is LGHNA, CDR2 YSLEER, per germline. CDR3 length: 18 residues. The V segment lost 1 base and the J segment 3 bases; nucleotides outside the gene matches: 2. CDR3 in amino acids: CASSQGLAGGIGANVLTF. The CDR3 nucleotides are TGCGCCAGCAGCCAAGGACTAGCGGGGGGGATTGGGGCCAACGTCCTGACTTTC.

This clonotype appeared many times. CDR3 nucleotide sequence: TGTGCCAGCAGCCCCCGCGGGGGACATAAGAACACTGAAGCTTTCTTT. As protein: CASSPRGGHKNTEAFF. The genes are TRBV11-2 and TRBJ1-1, with D possibly TRBD1 on 6 matching bases. The V gene lost 5 bases and the J gene lost 1 base, with 17 bases spanning the gap. This CDR3 spans 16 amino acids. Germline V lookup: CDR1 SGHAT, CDR2 FQNNGV. The full variable domain, completed using reference TRBV11-2 and TRBJ1-1, is EAGVAQSPRYKIIEKRQSVAFWCNPISGHATLYWYQQILGQGPKLLIQFQNNGVVDDSQLPKDRFSAERLKGVDSTLKIQPAKLEDSAVYLCASSPRGGHKNTEAFFGQGTRLTVV.

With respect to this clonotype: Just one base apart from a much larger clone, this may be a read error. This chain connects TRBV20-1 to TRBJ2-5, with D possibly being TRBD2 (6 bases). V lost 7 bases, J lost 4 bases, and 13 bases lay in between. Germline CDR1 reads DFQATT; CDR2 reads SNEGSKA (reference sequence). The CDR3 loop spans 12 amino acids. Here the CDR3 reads CSESEGRETQYF. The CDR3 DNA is TGCAGTGAGTCGGAGGGCCGAGAGACCCAGTACTTC.

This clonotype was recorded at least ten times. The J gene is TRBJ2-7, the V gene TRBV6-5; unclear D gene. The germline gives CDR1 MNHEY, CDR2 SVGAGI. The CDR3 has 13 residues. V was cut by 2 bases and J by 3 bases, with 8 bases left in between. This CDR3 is CASSYGHRYEQYF. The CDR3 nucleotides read TGTGCCAGCAGTTACGGGCATCGCTACGAGCAGTACTTC.

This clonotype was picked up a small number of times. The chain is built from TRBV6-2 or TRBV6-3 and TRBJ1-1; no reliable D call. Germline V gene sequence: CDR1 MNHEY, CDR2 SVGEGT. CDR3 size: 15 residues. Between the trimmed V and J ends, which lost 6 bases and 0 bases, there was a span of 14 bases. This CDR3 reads CASRSGVKMNTEAFF. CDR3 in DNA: TGTGCCAGCAGGTCTGGGGTCAAGATGAACACTGAAGCTTTCTTT.

CDR3 residues: CASGRDIYEQYF. In DNA, the CDR3 is TGTGCCAGCGGCCGGGACATATACGAGCAGTACTTC. The chain combines TRBV2 with TRBJ2-7; possibly TRBD1 for D (6 bases). Trimming removed 8 bases at V and 4 bases at J, with 12 bases between. Germline assignment: CDR1 SNHLY and CDR2 FYNNEI. CDR3 length: 12 amino acids.

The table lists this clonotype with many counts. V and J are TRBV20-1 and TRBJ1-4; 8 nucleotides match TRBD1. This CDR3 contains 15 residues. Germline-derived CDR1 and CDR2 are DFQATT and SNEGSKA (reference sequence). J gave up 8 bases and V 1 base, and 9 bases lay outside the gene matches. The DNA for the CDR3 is TGCAGTGCTAGAGCCCCCCTGGGACAGGCCGAAAAACTGTTTTTT. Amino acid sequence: CSARAPLGQAEKLFF.